This TCR beta chain stems from a study of T cells in Graves' hyperthyroidism and ophthalmopathy. RNA transcripts provided the source from which TCR beta CDR3 regions were amplified. The HTBI primer set served for first-round RT-PCR of the TCR CDR3. TCRdb processed the multiplex PCR reads anew with MiXCR; each CDR3 protein has one entry. This sample has fewer than 750,000 distinct CDR3 sequences, with approximately 14% found just once. General study points: Blood held most thyroid clonotypes expanded above 0.001 frequency.

Subjects with ophthalmopathy showed a Clinical Activity Score no lower than 3, a NOSPECS grade no lower than 4, and a duration shorter than 3 months. This clonotype was observed a few times. The antigen remains undetermined. The specimen was blood. This clonotype was sampled from a woman aged 50 to 65 with Graves' ophthalmopathy.

Here the CDR3 reads CASSSAPETNEQFF. DNA for the CDR3: TGCGCCAGCAGCTCGGCTCCAGAAACCAATGAGCAGTTCTTC. The rearrangement joins TRBV5-1 to TRBJ2-1, with D unresolved. This CDR3 has 14 residues. Germline CDR1 is SGHRS and CDR2 is YFSETQ. V was pared by 3 bases and J by 6 bases, with 13 bases between.